This T cell receptor beta chain was recovered during a study of blood T cell repertoires in COVID-19. At the level of the study: Acute and convalescent COVID-19 specimens originated in the United States, Italy and Spain. Nucleic acid was either cDNA or gDNA, and it came from T cells, B-cell-depleted T cells, or PBMCs.

Authors' methods: Scientists estimated how many nucleated cells there were by amplifying reference gene primers. Assay: immunoSEQ multiplex PCR; the TCRdb copy retains only in-frame clones and omits some. V, J and clone size were drawn from that table, and D and trimming were deduced from the DNA. There are about 90,000 clones in the sample; approximately 80% occur only once, and about a tenth lies in the top ten. Germline-derived CDR1 and CDR2 are LNHNV and YYDKDF (reference sequence). CDR3 length equals 18 residues. V lost 3 bases, J lost 3 bases, and 7 bases stayed unmatched. This clonotype was obtained from a woman in her 70s with acute or convalescent COVID-19. This rearrangement joins TRBV15 to TRBJ2-1; 14 nucleotides agree with TRBD2. Sequenced input: peripheral blood. Here the CDR3 reads CATSSPPGTSGGYNEQFF. CDR3 in DNA: TGTGCCACCAGCAGTCCCCCGGGGACTAGCGGGGGCTACAATGAGCAGTTCTTC.